Listed below are T cell receptor beta chains from one sample, sequenced in a study of blood T cell repertoires in COVID-19. TCRdb keeps only in-frame clones here, not all; method: immunoSEQ multiplex PCR. The data show about 250,000 clones, 85% to 90% seen once. Sequenced material: PBMCs or T cells enriched from blood (not recorded which). All receptors come from a man younger than 35 who had recovered from COVID-19. CDR3s include the opening cysteine and the closing phenylalanine or tryptophan. Fields, in order: D gene, clone size, J gene, V gene, CDR3 protein, CDR3 DNA. The D gene is left open where the match is weak. Rows give clone size only sometimes, using once, few, many, or a class for an expanded clone.

D gene: TRBD1
clone size: .
J gene: TRBJ1-4
V gene: TRBV7-8
CDR3 protein: CASSGQGGYEKLFF
CDR3 DNA: TGTGCCAGCAGCGGACAGGGGGGTTATGAAAAACTGTTTTTT

D gene: TRBD1
clone size: .
J gene: TRBJ2-7
V gene: TRBV5-6
CDR3 protein: CASSSDRGYEQYF
CDR3 DNA: TGTGCCAGCAGCTCGGACAGGGGCTACGAGCAGTACTTC

D gene: .
clone size: .
J gene: TRBJ2-1
V gene: TRBV3-1/TRBV3-2
CDR3 protein: CASSQGQVGGQFF
CDR3 DNA: TGTGCCAGCAGCCAAGGGCAGGTGGGGGGGCAGTTCTTC

D gene: TRBD1
clone size: medium-sized
J gene: TRBJ1-6
V gene: TRBV27
CDR3 protein: CASSALGTGVSPLHF
CDR3 DNA: TGTGCCAGCAGCGCTTTGGGGACAGGGGTGTCACCCCTCCACTTT

D gene: TRBD1
clone size: .
J gene: TRBJ2-3
V gene: TRBV7-9
CDR3 protein: CASRAQGAGSTDTQYF
CDR3 DNA: TGTGCCAGCAGAGCACAGGGGGCCGGGAGCACAGATACGCAGTATTTT

D gene: TRBD2
clone size: .
J gene: TRBJ2-2
V gene: TRBV6-5
CDR3 protein: CASRASGVTGELFF
CDR3 DNA: TGTGCCAGCCGAGCTAGCGGCGTCACCGGGGAGCTGTTTTTT

D gene: TRBD2
clone size: .
J gene: TRBJ2-5
V gene: TRBV5-1
CDR3 protein: CASRPGLAGETQYF
CDR3 DNA: TGCGCCAGCAGGCCAGGACTAGCCGGGGAGACCCAGTACTTC

D gene: TRBD2
clone size: .
J gene: TRBJ2-3
V gene: TRBV7-2
CDR3 protein: CASSSPRSSGGARDTQYF
CDR3 DNA: TGTGCCAGCAGCTCCCCCCGGTCCAGCGGGGGGGCGCGGGATACGCAGTATTTT

D gene: .
clone size: few
J gene: TRBJ1-5
V gene: TRBV6-4
CDR3 protein: CASSSEPGQPQHF
CDR3 DNA: TGTGCCAGCAGTAGTGAGCCGGGTCAGCCCCAGCATTTT

D gene: .
clone size: .
J gene: TRBJ2-1
V gene: TRBV5-6
CDR3 protein: CASSQQWNEQFF
CDR3 DNA: TGTGCCAGCAGCCAACAGTGGAATGAGCAGTTCTTC

D gene: .
clone size: .
J gene: TRBJ1-5
V gene: TRBV7-2
CDR3 protein: CASSLLGGDNQPQHF
CDR3 DNA: TGTGCCAGCAGCTTACTCGGGGGTGACAATCAGCCCCAGCATTTT

D gene: .
clone size: .
J gene: TRBJ2-1
V gene: TRBV2
CDR3 protein: CASSLGGVRNEQFF
CDR3 DNA: TGTGCCAGCAGTTTAGGGGGAGTGAGGAATGAGCAGTTCTTC

D gene: TRBD2
clone size: few
J gene: TRBJ2-1
V gene: TRBV9
CDR3 protein: CASSLRTSGSGYNEQFF
CDR3 DNA: TGTGCCAGCAGCCTGCGGACTAGCGGGAGCGGATACAATGAGCAGTTCTTC

D gene: .
clone size: .
J gene: TRBJ2-5
V gene: TRBV11-3
CDR3 protein: CASSLVAAGFGTQYF
CDR3 DNA: TGTGCCAGCAGCTTAGTAGCGGCAGGGTTTGGGACCCAGTACTTC

D gene: TRBD1
clone size: .
J gene: TRBJ1-1
V gene: TRBV3-1/TRBV3-2
CDR3 protein: CASSHGQGVNTEAFF
CDR3 DNA: TGTGCCAGCAGCCACGGACAGGGGGTGAACACTGAAGCTTTCTTT

D gene: .
clone size: few
J gene: TRBJ1-1
V gene: TRBV27
CDR3 protein: CASSQPPRGLANTEAFF
CDR3 DNA: TGTGCCAGCAGTCAACCCCCGAGAGGATTGGCGAACACTGAAGCTTTCTTT

D gene: TRBD1
clone size: .
J gene: TRBJ1-4
V gene: TRBV15
CDR3 protein: CATSGMDRGNEKLFF
CDR3 DNA: TGTGCCACCAGCGGGATGGACAGGGGGAATGAAAAACTGTTTTTT

D gene: TRBD1
clone size: .
J gene: TRBJ1-1
V gene: TRBV5-6
CDR3 protein: CASSFTGVSEAFF
CDR3 DNA: TGTGCCAGCAGTTTTACAGGGGTCTCTGAAGCTTTCTTT

D gene: .
clone size: .
J gene: TRBJ2-5
V gene: TRBV7-8
CDR3 protein: CASSLFTGSGGTQYF
CDR3 DNA: TGTGCCAGCAGCTTATTTACAGGGAGCGGAGGGACCCAGTACTTC

D gene: TRBD2
clone size: .
J gene: TRBJ2-3
V gene: TRBV5-4
CDR3 protein: CASRPTSGGAYDTQYF
CDR3 DNA: TGTGCCAGCAGGCCGACTAGCGGGGGGGCTTACGATACGCAGTATTTT

D gene: .
clone size: .
J gene: TRBJ2-1
V gene: TRBV5-1
CDR3 protein: CASSLGGNEQFF
CDR3 DNA: TGCGCCAGCAGCTTGGGAGGGAATGAGCAGTTCTTC

D gene: .
clone size: many
J gene: TRBJ1-5
V gene: TRBV6-5
CDR3 protein: CASSGGREEEPQHF
CDR3 DNA: TGTGCCAGCAGCGGCGGTAGGGAGGAGGAGCCCCAGCATTTT

D gene: TRBD2
clone size: once
J gene: TRBJ2-3
V gene: TRBV19
CDR3 protein: CASSIPRTSVTTDTQYF
CDR3 DNA: TGTGCCAGTAGTATTCCCCGGACTAGCGTCACCACAGATACGCAGTATTTT

D gene: TRBD1
clone size: .
J gene: TRBJ2-7
V gene: TRBV11-3
CDR3 protein: CASSIGQGISYEQYF
CDR3 DNA: TGTGCCAGCAGTATCGGACAGGGGATCTCCTACGAGCAGTACTTC

D gene: .
clone size: .
J gene: TRBJ2-7
V gene: TRBV3-1/TRBV3-2
CDR3 protein: CASSQDVTYEQYF
CDR3 DNA: TGTGCCAGCAGCCAAGACGTAACCTACGAGCAGTACTTC

D gene: .
clone size: .
J gene: TRBJ1-3
V gene: TRBV29-1
CDR3 protein: CSVGDTNSGNTIYF
CDR3 DNA: TGCAGCGTTGGGGACACCAACTCTGGAAACACCATATATTTT

D gene: .
clone size: .
J gene: TRBJ1-4
V gene: TRBV19
CDR3 protein: CASRDGRALPEKLFF
CDR3 DNA: TGTGCCAGTAGAGATGGCAGGGCCCTTCCTGAAAAACTGTTTTTT

D gene: TRBD1
clone size: once
J gene: TRBJ1-4
V gene: TRBV19
CDR3 protein: CASSIWTGGNEKLFF
CDR3 DNA: TGTGCCAGTAGTATTTGGACAGGGGGCAATGAAAAACTGTTTTTT

D gene: TRBD1
clone size: .
J gene: TRBJ1-6
V gene: TRBV5-5
CDR3 protein: CASSAEDRGFYSPLHF
CDR3 DNA: TGTGCCAGCAGCGCAGAGGACAGGGGCTTTTACTCACCCCTCCACTTT

D gene: .
clone size: .
J gene: TRBJ1-4
V gene: TRBV2
CDR3 protein: CASSDRAEKLFF
CDR3 DNA: TGTGCCAGCAGTGACAGGGCCGAAAAACTGTTTTTT

D gene: TRBD2
clone size: .
J gene: TRBJ2-1
V gene: TRBV12-3/TRBV12-4
CDR3 protein: CASRGLDDNEQFF
CDR3 DNA: TGTGCCAGCAGGGGACTAGACGACAATGAGCAGTTCTTC

D gene: .
clone size: .
J gene: TRBJ2-7
V gene: TRBV5-1
CDR3 protein: CASSYDSTYEQYF
CDR3 DNA: TGCGCCAGCAGCTACGACTCGACCTACGAGCAGTACTTC

D gene: TRBD2
clone size: .
J gene: TRBJ2-2
V gene: TRBV19
CDR3 protein: CASSSLAGGTGELFF
CDR3 DNA: TGTGCCAGTAGTAGCCTAGCGGGGGGGACCGGGGAGCTGTTTTTT

D gene: .
clone size: .
J gene: TRBJ2-7
V gene: TRBV5-1
CDR3 protein: CASSFNRGGEQYF
CDR3 DNA: TGCGCCAGCAGCTTCAACAGAGGGGGTGAGCAGTACTTC

D gene: TRBD1
clone size: .
J gene: TRBJ1-2
V gene: TRBV2
CDR3 protein: CASSGKRGHDYGYTF
CDR3 DNA: TGTGCCAGCTCCGGGAAGAGGGGGCATGACTATGGCTACACCTTC

D gene: .
clone size: .
J gene: TRBJ1-5
V gene: TRBV19
CDR3 protein: CASSMVSNSNQPQHF
CDR3 DNA: TGTGCCAGTAGTATGGTCAGTAATAGCAATCAGCCCCAGCATTTT

D gene: .
clone size: .
J gene: TRBJ1-5
V gene: TRBV7-2
CDR3 protein: CASSLVGTSNQPQHF
CDR3 DNA: TGTGCCAGCAGCTTAGTTGGCACGAGCAATCAGCCCCAGCATTTT

D gene: TRBD2
clone size: .
J gene: TRBJ2-7
V gene: TRBV7-9
CDR3 protein: CASSRGLAAREQYF
CDR3 DNA: TGTGCCAGCAGCCGTGGACTAGCTGCTCGGGAGCAGTACTTC

D gene: .
clone size: .
J gene: TRBJ2-3
V gene: TRBV27
CDR3 protein: CASSFQAPTSTDTQYF
CDR3 DNA: TGTGCCAGCAGTTTCCAGGCTCCTACTAGCACAGATACGCAGTATTTT

D gene: .
clone size: .
J gene: TRBJ1-2
V gene: TRBV10-3
CDR3 protein: CAISESREAVGYGYTF
CDR3 DNA: TGTGCCATCAGTGAGTCCCGGGAAGCAGTCGGCTATGGCTACACCTTC

D gene: TRBD1
clone size: .
J gene: TRBJ2-7
V gene: TRBV19
CDR3 protein: CASSSAGTGTYEQYF
CDR3 DNA: TGTGCCAGTAGTTCGGCCGGGACAGGAACCTACGAGCAGTACTTC

D gene: .
clone size: .
J gene: TRBJ1-4
V gene: TRBV7-9
CDR3 protein: CASRPGGGFAGKLFF
CDR3 DNA: TGTGCCAGCAGACCCGGAGGAGGGTTTGCAGGAAAACTGTTTTTT

D gene: .
clone size: .
J gene: TRBJ2-7
V gene: TRBV11-3
CDR3 protein: CASSLAGQRGYEQYF
CDR3 DNA: TGTGCCAGCAGCTTAGCCGGCCAAAGAGGCTACGAGCAGTACTTC

D gene: .
clone size: .
J gene: TRBJ1-2
V gene: TRBV14
CDR3 protein: CASSPRVMDGYTF
CDR3 DNA: TGTGCCAGCAGCCCGAGGGTTATGGATGGCTACACCTTC

D gene: .
clone size: .
J gene: TRBJ2-2
V gene: TRBV11-3
CDR3 protein: CASSPSSGELFF
CDR3 DNA: TGTGCCAGCAGCCCTTCCTCCGGGGAGCTGTTTTTT

D gene: .
clone size: .
J gene: TRBJ2-7
V gene: TRBV27
CDR3 protein: CASSLSPGTYEQYF
CDR3 DNA: TGTGCCAGCAGTTTATCGCCGGGGACCTACGAGCAGTACTTC